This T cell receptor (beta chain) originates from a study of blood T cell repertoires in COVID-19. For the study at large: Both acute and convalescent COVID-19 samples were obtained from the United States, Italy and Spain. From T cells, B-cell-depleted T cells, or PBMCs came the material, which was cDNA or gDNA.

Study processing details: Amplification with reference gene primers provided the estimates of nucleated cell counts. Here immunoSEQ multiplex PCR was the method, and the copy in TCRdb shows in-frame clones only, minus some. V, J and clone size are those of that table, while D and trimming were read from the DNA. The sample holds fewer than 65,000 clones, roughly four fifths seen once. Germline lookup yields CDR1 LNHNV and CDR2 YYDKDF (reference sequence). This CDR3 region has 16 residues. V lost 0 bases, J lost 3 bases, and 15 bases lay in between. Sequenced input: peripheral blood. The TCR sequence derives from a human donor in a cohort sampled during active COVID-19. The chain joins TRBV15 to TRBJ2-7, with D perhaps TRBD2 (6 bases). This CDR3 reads CATSRDTGGSLYEQYF. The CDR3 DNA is TGTGCCACCAGCAGAGATACTGGGGGGAGTCTCTACGAGCAGTACTTC.